The clone carrying this T cell receptor beta chain was picked up a small number of times. No antigen is known for it. The sample belongs to a study of type 1 regulatory T cells. The overall study: T-allo10 is an in vitro-generated, Tr1-enriched CD4 T cell product specific for alloantigen. Findings and caveats of the study: Compared with non-Tr1 cells, Tr1 cells showed a narrower TCR repertoire.

TCRdb fed the reads into MiXCR, producing one record per CDR3 protein. The sample records about 71,000 distinct CDR3 sequences, roughly 20% being singletons. The V and J ends lost 5 bases and 3 bases respectively, with 10 bases between them. CDR1 MNHNS and CDR2 SASEGT come from the germline V gene. This CDR3 is 14 amino acids long. The rearrangement joins TRBV6-1 to TRBJ1-4, with D uncertain. This TCR was sampled from a human donor in good health. The sample comprised cultured type 1 regulatory T (Tr1) cells, either the whole culture or a sorted fraction (not recorded which). CDR3 in amino acids: CASSIGMSNEKLFF. The CDR3, as DNA: TGTGCCAGCAGTATAGGGATGTCTAATGAAAAACTGTTTTTT.